This T cell receptor beta chain stems from a study of cytomegalovirus exposure and HLA in healthy donors. The ends lost 1 base at V and 5 bases at J; junction bases unmatched: 3. In germline, CDR1 is KGHSH, CDR2 LQKENI. The CDR3 loop spans 15 amino acids. This clone occurred a few times. The primer mix had 60 Vbeta and 13 Jbeta primers. Assay used: immunoSEQ multiplex PCR; TCRdb lists only in-frame clones, some missing. This sample has around 90,000 clones, with 82% found just once. The sample comprised PBMCs. This chain connects TRBV18 to TRBJ1-1, with 11 bases fitting TRBD1. This TCR was sampled from a man aged 45 to 65 in good health and CMV-seronegative. CDR3 coding DNA: TGTGCCAGCTCACCACGGGGACAGGGGGAGACTGAAGCTTTCTTT. It yields the protein CASSPRGQGETEAFF.